These 27 T cell receptor beta chains came from one sample sequenced in a study of cytomegalovirus exposure and HLA in healthy donors (dated by TCRdb to 2016 to 2017). Library preparation used the immunoSEQ multiplex PCR assay. TCRdb stores this immuneACCESS table with in-frame sequences only. Part of the clones is absent; in the studies checked, under half of the shortfall reflects unresolved V genes, and no reason is known for the rest. For this sample there are some 210,000 clones; roughly 84% appear just once. The ten largest clones take up 1.5% to 2% of the sample. Sequenced material: PBMCs. The receptor source for this set is a woman under 30 in good health and CMV-seropositive.

In its sample, this clone was seen a few times. The chain employs TRBV5-6 and TRBJ2-7; TRBD2 might be the D (5 bases). Trimming took 0 bases from V and 2 from J, leaving 15 bases between them. The CDR3 contains 16 residues. Germline values: CDR1 SGHDT, CDR2 YYEEEE. The CDR3 DNA is TGTGCCAGCAGCTTGGCCTCCGGGGTAATCGCCTACGAGCAGTACTTC. Its protein is CASSLASGVIAYEQYF.

The chain has TRBV5-4 and TRBJ1-1; weak D call: TRBD1 (5 bases). This CDR3 has 14 amino acids. CDR1 is SGHNT and CDR2 is YYREEE in the germline V gene (reference sequence). Between the trimmed V and J ends, which lost 4 bases and 1 base, there was a span of 11 bases. The CDR3 spells CASSPVGGNTEAFF. CDR3 in DNA: TGTGCCAGCAGCCCCGTGGGGGGGAACACTGAAGCTTTCTTT.

V and J are TRBV29-1 and TRBJ2-3, with 9 nucleotides matching TRBD1. Germline-derived CDR1 and CDR2 are SQVTM and ANQGSEA. V dropped 5 bases and J dropped 6; count of bases not matched to a gene: 9. The CDR3 length is 14 residues. The CDR3 sequence is CSVRDRAHGDTQYF. The CDR3 nucleotides read TGCAGCGTTCGGGACAGGGCCCACGGGGATACGCAGTATTTT.

This chain connects TRBV6-5 to TRBJ2-7, with TRBD1 as a possible D gene (5 bases). The length of the CDR3 is 15 residues. V was clipped by 0 bases and J by 4 bases, with 13 bases between them. Germline V gene lookup returns CDR1 MNHEY and CDR2 SVGAGI. This chain's CDR3 is CASSYSSGQGYEQYF. CDR3 nucleotides: TGTGCCAGCAGTTACTCATCAGGGCAAGGGTACGAGCAGTACTTC.

This sequence joins TRBV28 and TRBJ2-1, with 12 positions matching TRBD2. Germline CDR1 and CDR2: MDHEN and SYDVKM. The CDR3 totals 13 residues. With 6 bases clipped from V and 10 bases from J, the junction kept 4 bases outside the gene matches. CDR3 in amino acids: CASRTSGRVEQFF. CDR3 in DNA: TGTGCCAGCAGGACTAGCGGGAGAGTCGAGCAGTTCTTC.

The chain recombines TRBV27 with TRBJ2-3; D unclear. The V and J ends lost 5 bases and 5 bases respectively, with 14 bases between them. This CDR3 spans 14 amino acids. Per the germline V gene, CDR1 is MNHEY and CDR2 is SMNVEV (reference sequence). The DNA of the CDR3 is TGTGCCAGCAGTCACATTACTAAGGTAGATACGCAGTATTTT. Residues: CASSHITKVDTQYF.

The chain uses TRBV13 and TRBJ1-3; 7 bases map to TRBD1. Unmatched junction bases numbered 7, after V lost 5 bases and J lost 0 bases. Germline lookup yields CDR1 PRHDT and CDR2 FYEKMQ (reference sequence). There are 16 residues in the CDR3. The CDR3 spells CASSPGQVLSGNTIYF. The CDR3 DNA is TGTGCCAGCAGCCCAGGACAGGTTCTCTCTGGAAACACCATATATTTT.

A remark on this clone: The same CDR3 can be traced to other DNA sequences in this sample. The gene calls are TRBV19 and TRBJ2-7; D remains ambiguous. In germline, CDR1 is LNHDA, CDR2 SQIVND (reference sequence). This CDR3 has 13 residues. Trimming took off 5 bases at V and 4 bases at J, with 12 bases between the two ends. The CDR3 is CASSPGLLYEQYF. In nucleotides, the CDR3 is TGTGCCAGTAGTCCCGGTCTCCTTTACGAGCAGTACTTC.

V is TRBV4-1 and J is TRBJ2-2; 8 bases map to TRBD2. The CDR3 has 16 residues. With 4 bases clipped from V and 5 bases from J, the junction kept 9 bases outside the gene matches. Per germline, CDR1 MGHRA and CDR2 YSYEKL. CDR3 in DNA: TGCGCCAGCAGCCTAAAAGCGGGAGCTTGGACCGGGGAGCTGTTTTTT. It encodes CASSLKAGAWTGELFF.

The V call is TRBV7-3, the J call TRBJ1-2, with D perhaps TRBD1 (5 bases). Trimming shortened V by 5 bases and J by 8 bases, and 15 bases separated the two germline ends. The V gene's germline CDR1 is SGHTA and CDR2 FQGTGA. The CDR3 consists of 13 residues. CDR3 nucleotide sequence: TGTGCCAGCAGCCACCTCGGGGGTTTGGGCTACACCTTC. It is translated as CASSHLGGLGYTF.

The chain is built from TRBV19 and TRBJ2-7; D is possibly TRBD1 (5 bases). This CDR3 has 15 amino acids. V was cut by 3 bases and J by 5 bases, with 17 bases left in between. The V gene's germline CDR1 is LNHDA and CDR2 SQIVND (reference sequence). Here the CDR3 reads CASSIVGQGLHEQYF. In DNA, the CDR3 is TGTGCCAGTAGTATCGTAGGTCAGGGATTACACGAGCAGTACTTC.

The chain joins TRBV9 to TRBJ2-1, with TRBD2 as a possible D gene (6 bases). This CDR3 has 15 residues. Trimming took off 3 bases at V and 3 bases at J, with 13 bases between the two ends. Germline CDR1 is SGDLS and CDR2 is YYNGEE. The CDR3 DNA is TGTGCCAGCAGCGAGGAGGGACGTCTCTACAATGAGCAGTTCTTC. Translated: CASSEEGRLYNEQFF.

The V gene is TRBV7-9, the J gene TRBJ2-7; D ambiguous. Trimming stripped 2 bases from V and 5 bases from J, with 10 bases between. The V gene's germline CDR1 is SEHNR and CDR2 FQNEAQ (reference sequence). This CDR3 region has 13 residues. The CDR3 here is CASSLPTSDEQYF. Here the CDR3 DNA reads TGTGCCAGCAGCTTACCGACATCAGACGAGCAGTACTTC.

This chain connects TRBV7-6 to TRBJ2-5; TRBD2 might be the D (5 bases). The V end was cut by 1 base, the J end by 5 bases, with 11 bases between. The CDR3 is 14 amino acids. CDR1 SGHVS and CDR2 FNYEAQ come from the germline V gene. CDR3 protein: CASSLGVLGETQYF. DNA of the CDR3: TGTGCCAGCAGCTTAGGGGTACTAGGGGAGACCCAGTACTTC.

This rearrangement joins TRBV28 to TRBJ1-5; no clear D gene. The CDR3 length is 15 residues. Trimming left V 2 bases short and J 2 bases short, with 10 bases between. CDR1 and CDR2 from the germline V gene are MDHEN and SYDVKM. The CDR3 DNA reads as TGTGCCAGCAGTTTAATGGGTGAGGGCAATCAGCCCCAGCATTTT. Translation gives CASSLMGEGNQPQHF.

This chain links TRBV2 with TRBJ2-3; D unclear. Trimming left V 3 bases short and J 2 bases short, with 12 bases between. This CDR3 region has 15 residues. Germline V gene data show CDR1 as SNHLY and CDR2 as FYNNEI. The CDR3 protein is CASSDTYTSTDTQYF. In DNA form, the CDR3 reads TGTGCCAGCAGTGATACGTATACTTCCACAGATACGCAGTATTTT.

V is TRBV6-5 and J is TRBJ2-7; 8 bases fit TRBD1. J was trimmed by 4 bases and V by 2 bases; bases with no gene match: 4. This CDR3 has 14 amino acids. Germline CDR1 MNHEY, CDR2 SVGAGI. CDR3 DNA: TGTGCCAGCAGTTACCGGGACAGGCCTTACGAGCAGTACTTC. Protein sequence: CASSYRDRPYEQYF.

V is TRBV19 and J is TRBJ2-7, with a tentative D call TRBD2 (5 bases). Germline CDR1 LNHDA, CDR2 SQIVND (reference sequence). Trimming removed 3 bases from V and 2 bases from J, with 17 bases in between. The CDR3 spans 16 residues. The CDR3 reads CASSIGSYGNAYEQYF. CDR3 coding DNA: TGTGCCAGTAGTATTGGGTCGTACGGGAACGCCTACGAGCAGTACTTC.

The V call is TRBV7-6, the J call TRBJ2-1; TRBD2 matches 10 bases. Germline V CDR1 and CDR2: SGHVS, FNYEAQ. The trim removed 1 base at V and 7 bases at J, leaving 7 bases unmatched. The CDR3 covers 16 residues. The CDR3 DNA reads TGTGCCAGCAGCTTAGTGGGTAGCGGGAGGAATAATGAGCAGTTCTTC. Translating gives CASSLVGSGRNNEQFF.

The sample holds a few counts of this clone. The rearrangement links TRBV9 to TRBJ2-6; a possible D gene is TRBD1 (6 bases). Germline CDR1 reads SGDLS; CDR2 reads YYNGEE. The CDR3 runs to 18 residues. V lost 9 bases and J lost 0, with 22 bases in between. The DNA of the CDR3 is TGTGCCACCCCGGGACACCTGTGGGGAAACTCTGGGGCCAACGTCCTGACTTTC. It specifies CATPGHLWGNSGANVLTF.

The rearrangement links TRBV30 to TRBJ2-7, with D unclear. The CDR3 loop spans 11 amino acids. Trimming pared 1 base from V and 4 bases from J, leaving 5 bases between. The V gene's germline CDR1 is GTSNPN and CDR2 SVGIG (reference sequence). CDR3 sequence reads: CAWSGVYEQYF. CDR3 sequence (DNA): TGTGCCTGGAGTGGAGTTTACGAGCAGTACTTC.

The J gene is TRBJ2-7, the V gene TRBV27; 8 bases line up with TRBD2. Losses at the gene ends were 5 bases for V and 0 bases for J; bases not matched to a gene: 6. The germline V gene has CDR1 MNHEY and CDR2 SMNVEV (reference sequence). This CDR3 is 15 amino acids long. CDR3 DNA: TGTGCCAGCAGTCTTAGCGGGGCGAGCTCCTACGAGCAGTACTTC. This translates into CASSLSGASSYEQYF.

This chain connects TRBV5-1 to TRBJ2-5; 13 bases fit TRBD2. V dropped 4 bases and J dropped 5; count of bases not matched to a gene: 8. CDR1 and CDR2 from the germline V gene are SGHRS and YFSETQ. The CDR3 consists of 16 residues. The CDR3 sequence: CASSPWTSGRGETQYF. DNA for the CDR3: TGCGCCAGCAGCCCGTGGACTAGCGGGAGAGGTGAGACCCAGTACTTC.

The V gene is TRBV6-5, the J gene TRBJ2-7, with 8 bases identical to TRBD2. Looked up from germline, CDR1 is MNHEY and CDR2 is SVGAGI. The CDR3 has 12 residues. Trimming cost V 5 bases and J 9 bases; bases outside gene matches: 6. CDR3 amino acids: CASSRGRTGQYF. Here the CDR3 DNA reads TGTGCCAGCAGTCGCGGGAGGACCGGGCAGTACTTC.

This chain links TRBV13 with TRBJ2-3; TRBD2 matches 10 bases. Germline V gene sequence: CDR1 PRHDT, CDR2 FYEKMQ (reference sequence). CDR3 length equals 16 residues. After removal of 5 bases from V and 4 bases from J, the junction contained 9 bases not matched to a gene. Here the CDR3 DNA reads TGTGCCAGCAGCCCGGCTAGCGGGAGAAACGCAGATACGCAGTATTTT. Protein product: CASSPASGRNADTQYF.

The V call is TRBV5-1, the J call TRBJ2-5; 8 bases match TRBD2. After removal of 4 bases from V and 5 bases from J, the junction contained 22 bases not matched to a gene. CDR3 size: 19 residues. Germline V gene sequence: CDR1 SGHRS, CDR2 YFSETQ. The CDR3 coding sequence is TGCGCCAGCAGCCGGTCCCCGGTTCGCCTTGCGGGGGGTCCGGAGACCCAGTACTTC. This translates into CASSRSPVRLAGGPETQYF.

The chain is built from TRBV11-2 and TRBJ1-2; no firm D call. The germline V gene encodes CDR1 SGHAT and CDR2 FQNNGV. V lost 6 bases and J lost 4, with 27 bases in between. This CDR3 is built from 18 residues. The CDR3 DNA sequence: TGTGCCAGCAGTCCAGCCCCGGGTCCCCGGATAGGAGGCTATGGCTACACCTTC. Encoded protein: CASSPAPGPRIGGYGYTF.